These 5 T cell receptor beta chains were sequenced from one sample in a study of shared clonotypes between healthy human individuals. Sequencing was performed with immunoSEQ multiplex PCR; in TCRdb, only in-frame clones are kept and a portion is missing. The sample shows about 1 million clones, about 80% of them seen only once. Sequenced sample: memory CD4+ T cells sorted from blood. The subset: CD45RA-negative fraction. The receptors were gathered from a man aged 18 to 30 in good health.

The rearrangement links TRBV27 to TRBJ2-2; D remains unclear. V was pared by 0 bases and J by 7 bases, with 6 bases between. The CDR3 covers 13 residues. Germline-derived CDR1 and CDR2 are MNHEY and SMNVEV (reference sequence). The CDR3 region has the DNA TGTGCCAGCAGTTTATCGGGCGTCGGGGAGCTGTTTTTT. Protein: CASSLSGVGELFF.

The J gene is TRBJ1-3, the V gene TRBV5-4; D is perhaps TRBD1 (5 bases). Per germline, CDR1 SGHNT and CDR2 YYREEE (reference sequence). Trimming removed 6 bases at V and 4 bases at J, with 11 bases between. The CDR3 is 13 amino acids. CDR3 bases: TGTGCCAGCACCCGGGACGTCGGAAACACCATATATTTT. Protein sequence: CASTRDVGNTIYF.

The gene calls are TRBV28 and TRBJ1-6; D remains unclear. This CDR3 has 12 amino acids. Germline CDR1 and CDR2: MDHEN and SYDVKM. The germline V and J ends were trimmed by 5 bases and 7 bases, with 6 bases remaining between them. This chain's CDR3 is CASSVGNSPLHF. In nucleotides, the CDR3 is TGTGCCAGCAGTGTAGGCAATTCACCCCTCCACTTT.

V and J are TRBV29-1 and TRBJ2-7; the D is unclear. The CDR3 has 11 residues. Germline V lookup: CDR1 SQVTM, CDR2 ANQGSEA. Between the trimmed V and J ends, which lost 5 bases and 3 bases, there was a span of 8 bases. DNA for the CDR3: TGCAGCGTTATGACTGGCTACGAGCAGTACTTC. Amino acid sequence: CSVMTGYEQYF.

The chain uses TRBV20-1 and TRBJ2-7; D might be TRBD1 (5 bases). Germline-derived CDR1 and CDR2 are DFQATT and SNEGSKA (reference sequence). V gave up 5 bases and J gave up 6 bases, with 11 bases separating them. CDR3 length: 11 residues. The CDR3 DNA is TGCAGTGCTTCTGACAGCTTCGAGCAGTACTTC. This gives the protein CSASDSFEQYF.